These 22 T cell receptor beta chains share one sample of origin, sequenced in a study of shared clonotypes between healthy human individuals (TCRdb year 2020). The library came from the immunoSEQ multiplex PCR assay. Held by TCRdb, this immuneACCESS table contains in-frame sequences only and omits some clones. Under half of the omission traces to an unresolved V gene where checked; the cause of the rest is unknown. A total of millions of clones appear in this sample, over 85% of them only once. The top ten clonotypes cover roughly 0.13% of the sample. What was sequenced was naive CD4+ T cells sorted from blood. The meaning of the sample's cell subset or site label: CD45RA+ positively selected. The source of these receptors is a man younger than 35 in good health.

This clone was detected once. J is TRBJ1-6 and V is TRBV7-9; 7 positions match TRBD1. Trimming cost V 3 bases and J 8 bases; bases outside gene matches: 4. The V gene's germline CDR1 is SEHNR and CDR2 FQNEAQ (reference sequence). The CDR3 has 14 residues. The DNA for the CDR3 is TGTGCCAGCAGCTTCGGACAGGAGTATTCACCCCTCCACTTT. Encoded protein: CASSFGQEYSPLHF.

The rearrangement uses TRBV19 and TRBJ2-7; D might be TRBD1 or TRBD2, each matching 6 bases. The CDR3 has 14 residues. Germline V gene sequence: CDR1 LNHDA, CDR2 SQIVND (reference sequence). V was clipped by 4 bases and J by 1 base, with 11 bases between them. CDR3 nucleotides: TGTGCCAGTAGTAGACAGGAGGGGTCCTACGAGCAGTACTTC. This translates into CASSRQEGSYEQYF.

The chain joins TRBV27 to TRBJ2-3; perhaps D is TRBD1 or TRBD2 (5 bases each). V lost 4 bases and J 1 base, leaving 12 bases between the germline ends. Germline CDR1 is MNHEY and CDR2 is SMNVEV (reference sequence). The CDR3 totals 15 residues. CDR3 DNA sequence: TGTGCCAGCAGTTCCGGGGCCGGACGCACAGATACGCAGTATTTT. This gives the protein CASSSGAGRTDTQYF.

Points on this clone: Other DNA sequences from this sample encode an identical CDR3 as well. The chain has TRBV5-1 and TRBJ2-3, with D uncertain. V dropped 4 bases and J dropped 2 bases, with 8 bases sitting between them. The CDR3 contains 13 residues. The germline gives CDR1 SGHRS, CDR2 YFSETQ. The DNA of the CDR3 is TGCGCCAGCAGCAGTACAGTCACAGATACGCAGTATTTT. Residues: CASSSTVTDTQYF.

The chain joins TRBV5-1 to TRBJ2-2, with D unclear. Germline V gene sequence: CDR1 SGHRS, CDR2 YFSETQ. V lost 0 bases and J lost 4, with 10 bases in between. The CDR3 is 15 amino acids. CDR3: CASSLATTSTGELFF. In DNA form, the CDR3 reads TGCGCCAGCAGCTTGGCCACGACTTCCACCGGGGAGCTGTTTTTT.

In the case of this clone: Other DNA sequences within the sample encode an identical CDR3. The J gene is TRBJ2-1, the V gene TRBV2; TRBD2 matches at 8 bases. CDR1 SNHLY and CDR2 FYNNEI come from the germline V gene. V was clipped by 2 bases and J by 6 bases; unmatched bases: 6. The CDR3 runs to 15 residues. The CDR3 reads CASSELAGVSNEQFF. DNA for the CDR3: TGTGCCAGCAGTGAACTAGCGGGTGTCTCCAATGAGCAGTTCTTC.

The chain uses TRBV7-6 and TRBJ1-6, with D perhaps TRBD1 (6 bases). In germline, CDR1 is SGHVS, CDR2 FNYEAQ. There are 16 residues in the CDR3. The V gene lost 5 bases and the J gene lost 5 bases, with 16 bases spanning the gap. The DNA for the CDR3 is TGTGCCAGCAGCCCATTGAGGGGGGGAGATAATTCACCCCTCCACTTT. Its translation: CASSPLRGGDNSPLHF.

For this clone: A read error may account for a junction end that differs from germline. This chain links TRBV28 with TRBJ1-2; TRBD1 might be the D (6 bases). This CDR3 is built from 14 residues. CDR1 and CDR2 from the germline V gene are MDHEN and SYDVKM. In DNA, the CDR3 is TGTGCCAACAGTCACCGGGGGCGCGTGGATGGCTACACCTTC. Translated, it gives CANSHRGRVDGYTF.

The J gene is TRBJ2-5, the V gene TRBV10-3; D possibly uses TRBD1 or TRBD2 (5 bases each). Germline values: CDR1 ENHRY, CDR2 SYGVKD. This CDR3 is built from 15 residues. Trimming took off 5 bases at V and 1 base at J, with 14 bases between the two ends. The CDR3 sequence: CAISYRGPTQETQYF. For the CDR3, the DNA is TGTGCCATCAGTTATCGGGGCCCAACCCAAGAGACCCAGTACTTC.

CDR3 DNA sequence: TGTGCCAGCAGTGAAGTCCAAGAGACCCAGTACTTC. This translates into CASSEVQETQYF. V gene TRBV2 combines with J gene TRBJ2-5; D gene ambiguous. This CDR3 is 12 amino acids long. The V end was cut by 1 base, the J end by 1 base, with 1 base between. The germline CDR1 and CDR2 sequences are SNHLY and FYNNEI.

The chain links TRBV19 to TRBJ2-4, with D uncertain. Trimming cost V 5 bases and J 1 base, with 12 bases left between them. In germline, CDR1 is LNHDA, CDR2 SQIVND (reference sequence). This CDR3 contains 15 residues. The chain's CDR3 is CASSAPQMAKNIQYF. The CDR3 coding sequence is TGTGCCAGTAGTGCTCCTCAGATGGCCAAAAACATTCAGTACTTC.

V gene TRBV5-1 combines with J gene TRBJ2-7; D is possibly TRBD1 (6 bases). The germline V gene encodes CDR1 SGHRS and CDR2 YFSETQ. The V gene lost 5 bases and the J gene lost 6 bases, with 15 bases spanning the gap. The CDR3 is 13 residues long. The CDR3 DNA is TGCGCCAGCAGACCCCTACAGGGCTTCGAGCAGTACTTC. Encoded protein: CASRPLQGFEQYF. Drawing the rest from reference TRBV5-1 and TRBJ2-7, the complete variable domain is KAGVTQTPRYLIKTRGQQVTLSCSPISGHRSVSWYQQTPGQGLQFLFEYFSETQRNKGNFPGRFSGRQFSNSRSEMNVSTLELGDSALYLCASRPLQGFEQYFGPGTRLTVT.

Regarding this clone: This sample also contains other DNA sequences that code for the same CDR3. The chain uses TRBV29-1 and TRBJ2-3, with a weak D call TRBD1 (6 bases). V lost 6 bases and J 4 bases, leaving 11 bases between the germline ends. The CDR3 contains 12 residues. Per the germline V gene, CDR1 is SQVTM and CDR2 is ANQGSEA. The CDR3, as DNA: TGCAGCGTGGCCAGGGGTCCAGATACGCAGTATTTT. Amino acid sequence: CSVARGPDTQYF.

The chain has TRBV6-5 and TRBJ1-3; tentative D call: TRBD1 (5 bases). The germline V gene encodes CDR1 MNHEY and CDR2 SVGAGI. The CDR3 consists of 16 residues. V dropped 2 bases and J dropped 0 bases, with 11 bases sitting between them. CDR3: CASSYSWTNSGNTIYF. CDR3 nucleotide sequence: TGTGCCAGCAGTTACAGTTGGACAAACTCTGGAAACACCATATATTTT.

This clone was picked up a small number of times. The CDR3 nucleotides are TGTGCCACCAAAATCAACAGCAATTCACCCCTCCACTTT. Translation gives CATKINSNSPLHF. The chain couples TRBV6-5 to TRBJ1-6; no reliable D call. Germline V gives CDR1 MNHEY, CDR2 SVGAGI. The CDR3 runs 13 residues. Deletions cut 10 bases from V and 7 bases from J, with 14 bases between.

This chain connects TRBV27 to TRBJ2-2, with D tentatively TRBD1 (5 bases). The CDR3 loop spans 20 amino acids. Germline V gene data show CDR1 as MNHEY and CDR2 as SMNVEV (reference sequence). V was shortened by 6 bases and J by 1 base, with 27 bases between the two germline ends. This chain's CDR3 is CASSHPGWVIGRENTGELFF. The CDR3 DNA sequence: TGTGCCAGCAGCCACCCCGGTTGGGTGATAGGCAGGGAGAACACCGGGGAGCTGTTTTTT.

As concerns this clone: The same CDR3 can be traced to other DNA sequences in this sample. This chain links TRBV10-1 with TRBJ2-4, with unresolved D. Trimming removed 0 bases from V and 10 bases from J, with 10 bases in between. CDR1 and CDR2 (germline): WNHNN, SYGVQD (reference sequence). This CDR3 is built from 13 residues. The CDR3 bases are TGCGCCAGCAGTGAGTCGGGGTTAGGTATTCAGTACTTC. This encodes CASSESGLGIQYF.

The gene calls are TRBV19 and TRBJ1-4; 9 nucleotides agree with TRBD1. V was pared by 6 bases and J by 1 base, with 3 bases of the junction left unmatched. Germline CDR1 and CDR2: LNHDA and SQIVND (reference sequence). The CDR3 is made up of 15 amino acids. In DNA, the CDR3 is TGTGCCAGTAGGGACAGGGGCGAAACTAATGAAAAACTGTTTTTT. Translated, it gives CASRDRGETNEKLFF.

This chain uses TRBV18 with TRBJ2-3; 8 nucleotides align to TRBD1. V lost 6 bases to trimming and J lost 6 bases; unmatched junction nucleotides: 5. This CDR3 region has 13 residues. Germline V gene data show CDR1 as KGHSH and CDR2 as LQKENI. In nucleotides, the CDR3 is TGTGCCAGCTCCCAGACAGGGGAGGATACGCAGTATTTT. Amino acid sequence: CASSQTGEDTQYF.

J is TRBJ2-4 and V is TRBV5-6; D perhaps matches TRBD2 (5 bases). The CDR3 spans 15 residues. Germline CDR1 and CDR2: SGHDT and YYEEEE. Trimming took off 4 bases at V and 5 bases at J, with 16 bases between the two ends. The CDR3 DNA is TGTGCCAGCAGCCTGTTTTTGGGGAGCCAAAACATTCAGTACTTC. The encoded protein is CASSLFLGSQNIQYF.

The chain recombines TRBV28 with TRBJ2-2; tentative D call: TRBD2 (5 bases). Looked up from germline, CDR1 is MDHEN and CDR2 is SYDVKM. This CDR3 is built from 14 residues. V was pared by 6 bases and J by 0 bases, with 8 bases between. The CDR3 loop is CASRSGTNTGELFF. DNA of the CDR3: TGTGCCAGCAGATCCGGGACGAACACCGGGGAGCTGTTTTTT.

This clone came up once. This rearrangement joins TRBV6-6 to TRBJ1-2; D uncertain. The germline V and J ends were trimmed by 6 bases and 4 bases, with 18 bases remaining between them. CDR1 is MNHNY and CDR2 is SVGAGI in the germline V gene (reference sequence). The CDR3 sequence is 15 residues long. CDR3 sequence (DNA): TGTGCCAGCAGAACCGCAGGCCTACCGGCCTATGGCTACACCTTC. This gives the protein CASRTAGLPAYGYTF.